The clone carrying this T cell receptor beta chain has more than one count but fewer than ten. Its antigen is still unknown. The protocol was immunoSEQ multiplex PCR, while the TCRdb copy is restricted to in-frame clones and leaves out a portion. This repertoire shows around 50,000 clones, roughly 93% found once; its top ten account for around 3%. The data were obtained in a study of T cell therapy after organ transplantation. Trimming took 2 bases from V and 7 from J; bases not matched to a gene: 5. This CDR3 comprises 14 residues. The germline CDR1 and CDR2 sequences are MNHEY and SVGAGI. Points from the study as a whole: Nonresponder repertoires showed strong pretherapy expansions, barely changing post-therapy. Endogenous clonotypes not in therapy products appeared after therapy alongside transferred ones. Pretherapy CD8 clonality inversely correlated with its fold change after therapy. Effects of concurrent antirejection and antiviral medications were not evaluable.

The rearrangement links TRBV6-5 to TRBJ1-5, with 7 bases that match TRBD1. Sequenced here: CD8+ T cells from blood, sampled before autologous CMV-specific T cell therapy. This receptor was obtained from a human patient who had received a solid organ transplant and had CMV disease. CDR3 coding DNA: TGTGCCAGCAGTTACACAGGGGAAGGACAGCCCCAGCATTTT. Residues: CASSYTGEGQPQHF.